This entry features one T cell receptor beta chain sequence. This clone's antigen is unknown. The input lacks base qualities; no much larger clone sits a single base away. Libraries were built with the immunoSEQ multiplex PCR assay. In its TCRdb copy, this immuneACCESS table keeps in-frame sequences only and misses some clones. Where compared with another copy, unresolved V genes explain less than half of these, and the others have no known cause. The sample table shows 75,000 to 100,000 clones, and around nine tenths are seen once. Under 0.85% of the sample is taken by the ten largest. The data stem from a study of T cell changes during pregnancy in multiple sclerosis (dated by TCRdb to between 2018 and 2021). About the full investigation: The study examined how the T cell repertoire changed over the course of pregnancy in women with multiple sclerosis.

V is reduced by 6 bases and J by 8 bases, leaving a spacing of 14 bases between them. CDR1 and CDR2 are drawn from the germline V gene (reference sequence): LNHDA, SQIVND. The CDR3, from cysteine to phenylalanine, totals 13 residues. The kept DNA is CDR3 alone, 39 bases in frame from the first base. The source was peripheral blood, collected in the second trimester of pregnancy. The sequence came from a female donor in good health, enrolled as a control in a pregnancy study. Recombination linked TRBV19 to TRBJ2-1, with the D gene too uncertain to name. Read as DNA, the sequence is TGTGCCAGTAGCTTGTTGAGTCAGGATGAGCAGTTCTTC. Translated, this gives CASSLLSQDEQFF.